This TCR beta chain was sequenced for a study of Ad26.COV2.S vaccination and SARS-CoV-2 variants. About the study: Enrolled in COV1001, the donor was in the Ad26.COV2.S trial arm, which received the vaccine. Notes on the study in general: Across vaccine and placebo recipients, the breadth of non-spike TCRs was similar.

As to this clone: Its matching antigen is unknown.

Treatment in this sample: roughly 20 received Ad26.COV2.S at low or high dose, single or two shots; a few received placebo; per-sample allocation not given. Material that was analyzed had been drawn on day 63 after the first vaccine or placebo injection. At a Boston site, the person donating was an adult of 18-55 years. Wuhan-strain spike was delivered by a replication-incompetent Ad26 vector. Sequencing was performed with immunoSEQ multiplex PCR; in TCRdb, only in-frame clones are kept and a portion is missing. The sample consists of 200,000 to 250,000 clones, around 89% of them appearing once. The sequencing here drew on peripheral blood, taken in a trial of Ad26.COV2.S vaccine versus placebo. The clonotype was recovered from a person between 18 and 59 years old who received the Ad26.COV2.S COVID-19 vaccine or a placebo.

CDR3 sequence (DNA): TGTGCCAGCAGCGTAGCGGGCGGGGGCCACCAAGAGACCCAGTACTTC. This codes for CASSVAGGGHQETQYF. The chain is built from TRBV9 and TRBJ2-5; D is possibly TRBD2 (7 bases). Trimming removed 0 bases at V and 0 bases at J, with 12 bases between. Looked up from germline, CDR1 is SGDLS and CDR2 is YYNGEE. The CDR3 is 16 amino acids.